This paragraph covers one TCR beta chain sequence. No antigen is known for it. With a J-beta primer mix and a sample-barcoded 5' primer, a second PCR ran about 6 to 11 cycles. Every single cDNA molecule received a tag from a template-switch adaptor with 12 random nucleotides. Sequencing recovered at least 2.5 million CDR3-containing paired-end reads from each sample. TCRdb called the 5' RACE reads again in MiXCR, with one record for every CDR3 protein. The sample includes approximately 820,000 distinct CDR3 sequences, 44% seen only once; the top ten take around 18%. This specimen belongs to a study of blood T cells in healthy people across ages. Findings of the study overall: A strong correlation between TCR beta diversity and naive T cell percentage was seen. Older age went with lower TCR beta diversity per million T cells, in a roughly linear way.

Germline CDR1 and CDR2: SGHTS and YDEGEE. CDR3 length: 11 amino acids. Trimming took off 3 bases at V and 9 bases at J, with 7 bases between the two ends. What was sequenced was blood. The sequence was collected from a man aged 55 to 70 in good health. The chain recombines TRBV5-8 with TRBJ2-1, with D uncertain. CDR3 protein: CASSSASEQFF. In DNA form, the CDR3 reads TGTGCCAGCAGCTCGGCTAGTGAGCAGTTCTTC.